The T cell receptor beta chain under discussion was sequenced for a study of blood T cell repertoires in COVID-19. Study background: Acute-phase and convalescent COVID-19 samples originated in the United States, Italy and Spain. T cells, B-cell-depleted T cells, or PBMCs supplied cDNA or gDNA.

Authors' processing steps: Reference gene primer amplification gave nucleated cell count estimates. The method was immunoSEQ multiplex PCR; TCRdb's version includes in-frame clones alone and lacks a portion of them. V and J calls and clone size are those listed in that table; D and trimming were worked out from the DNA. The sample gives about 87,000 clones, roughly 80% of which show up once; 4% to 5.5% is in the top ten. The CDR3 has 14 amino acids. Trimming pared 2 bases from V and 3 bases from J, leaving 11 bases between. Germline CDR1 MNHNS, CDR2 SASEGT. Sequenced material: peripheral blood. This clonotype was obtained from a woman between 50 and 59 years old with acute or convalescent COVID-19. The chain combines TRBV6-1 with TRBJ2-7; no definite D call. CDR3 loop: CASSESWQYYEQYF. The DNA of the CDR3 is TGTGCCAGCAGTGAAAGTTGGCAGTACTACGAGCAGTACTTC.